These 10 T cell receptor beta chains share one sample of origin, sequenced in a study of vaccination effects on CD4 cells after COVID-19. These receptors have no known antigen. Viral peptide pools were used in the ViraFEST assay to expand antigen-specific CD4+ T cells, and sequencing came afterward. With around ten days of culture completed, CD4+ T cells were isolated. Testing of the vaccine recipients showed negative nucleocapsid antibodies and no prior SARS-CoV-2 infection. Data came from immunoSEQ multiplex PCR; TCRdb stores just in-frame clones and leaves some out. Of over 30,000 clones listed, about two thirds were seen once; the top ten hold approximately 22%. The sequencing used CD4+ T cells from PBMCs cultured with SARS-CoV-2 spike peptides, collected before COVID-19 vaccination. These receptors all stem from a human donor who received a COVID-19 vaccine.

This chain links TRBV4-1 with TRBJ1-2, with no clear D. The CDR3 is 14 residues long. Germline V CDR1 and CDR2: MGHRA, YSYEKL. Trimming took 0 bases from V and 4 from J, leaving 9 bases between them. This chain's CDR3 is CASSQDEGPYGYTF. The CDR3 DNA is TGCGCCAGCAGCCAAGACGAAGGGCCCTATGGCTACACCTTC.

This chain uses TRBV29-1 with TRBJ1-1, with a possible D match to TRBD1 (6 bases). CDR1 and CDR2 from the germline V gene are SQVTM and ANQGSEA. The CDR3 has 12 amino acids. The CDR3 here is CTGGRGSTEAFF. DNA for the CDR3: TGCACCGGGGGCCGGGGTAGCACTGAAGCTTTCTTT.

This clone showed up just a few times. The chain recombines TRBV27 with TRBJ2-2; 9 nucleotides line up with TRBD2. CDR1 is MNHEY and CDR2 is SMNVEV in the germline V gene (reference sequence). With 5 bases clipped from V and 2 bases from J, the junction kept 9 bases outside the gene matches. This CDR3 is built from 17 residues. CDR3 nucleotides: TGTGCCAGCAGTACCCCCCGACTAGCGGATAACACCGGGGAGCTGTTTTTT. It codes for CASSTPRLADNTGELFF.

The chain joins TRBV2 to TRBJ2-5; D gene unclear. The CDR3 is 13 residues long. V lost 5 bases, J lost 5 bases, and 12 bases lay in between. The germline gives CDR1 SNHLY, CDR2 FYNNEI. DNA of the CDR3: TGTGCCAGCAGTACAAGCAGGTTTGAGACCCAGTACTTC. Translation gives CASSTSRFETQYF. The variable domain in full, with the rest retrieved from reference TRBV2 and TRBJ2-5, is EPEVTQTPSHQVTQMGQEVILRCVPISNHLYFYWYRQILGQKVEFLVSFYNNEISEKSEIFDDQFSVERPDGSNFTLKIRSTKLEDSAMYFCASSTSRFETQYFGPGTRLLVL.

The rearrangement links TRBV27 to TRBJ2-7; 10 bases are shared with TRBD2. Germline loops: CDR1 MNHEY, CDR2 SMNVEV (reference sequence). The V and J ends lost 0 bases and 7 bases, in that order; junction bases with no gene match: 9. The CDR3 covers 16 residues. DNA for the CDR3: TGTGCCAGCAGTTTATCAGGGCTAGCGGGAGTAAAGGAGCAGTACTTC. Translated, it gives CASSLSGLAGVKEQYF.

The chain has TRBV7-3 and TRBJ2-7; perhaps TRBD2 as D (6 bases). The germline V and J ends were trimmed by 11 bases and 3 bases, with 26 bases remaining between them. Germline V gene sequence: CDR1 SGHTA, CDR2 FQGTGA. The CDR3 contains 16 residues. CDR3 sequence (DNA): TGTGCCGCCTTCATTCCTGGGGGGACTGTCATCTACGAGCAGTACTTC. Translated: CAAFIPGGTVIYEQYF.

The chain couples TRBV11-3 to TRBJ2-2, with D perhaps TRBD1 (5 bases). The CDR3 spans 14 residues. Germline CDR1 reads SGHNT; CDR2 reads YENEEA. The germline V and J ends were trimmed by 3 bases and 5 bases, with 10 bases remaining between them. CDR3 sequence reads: CASSFSGPTGELFF. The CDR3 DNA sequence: TGTGCCAGCAGCTTCTCAGGGCCTACCGGGGAGCTGTTTTTT.

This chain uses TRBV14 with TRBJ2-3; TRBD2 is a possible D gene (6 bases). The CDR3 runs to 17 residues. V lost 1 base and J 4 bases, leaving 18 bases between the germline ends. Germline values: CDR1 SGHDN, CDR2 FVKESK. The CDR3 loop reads CASSQAAGSRFADTQYF. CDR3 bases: TGTGCCAGCAGCCAAGCGGCCGGGAGTCGCTTCGCAGATACGCAGTATTTT.

The chain's CDR3 is CASSPSGYGYTF. DNA for the CDR3: TGTGCCAGCAGCCCCAGCGGCTATGGCTACACCTTC. The genes are TRBV11-1 and TRBJ1-2; no firm D call. Trimming removed 5 bases from V and 4 bases from J, with 8 bases in between. Per the germline V gene, CDR1 is SGHAT and CDR2 is FQDESV (reference sequence). CDR3 length: 12 amino acids.

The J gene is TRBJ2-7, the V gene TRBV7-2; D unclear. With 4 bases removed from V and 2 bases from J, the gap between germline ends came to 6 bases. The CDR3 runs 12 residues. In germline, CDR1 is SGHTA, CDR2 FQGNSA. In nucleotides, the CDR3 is TGTGCCAGCAGCTCTCGACCCTACGAGCAGTACTTC. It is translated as CASSSRPYEQYF.